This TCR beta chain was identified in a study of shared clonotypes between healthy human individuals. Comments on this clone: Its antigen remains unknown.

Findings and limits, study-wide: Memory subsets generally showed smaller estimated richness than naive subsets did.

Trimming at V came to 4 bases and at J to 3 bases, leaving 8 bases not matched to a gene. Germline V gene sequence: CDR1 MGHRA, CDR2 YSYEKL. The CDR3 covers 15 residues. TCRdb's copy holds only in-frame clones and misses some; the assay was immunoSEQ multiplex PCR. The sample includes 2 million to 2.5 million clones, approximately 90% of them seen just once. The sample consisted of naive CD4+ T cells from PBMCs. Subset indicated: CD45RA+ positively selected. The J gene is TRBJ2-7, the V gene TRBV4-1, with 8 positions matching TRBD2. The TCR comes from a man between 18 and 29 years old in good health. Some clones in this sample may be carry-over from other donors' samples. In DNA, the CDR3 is TGCGCCAGCAGCCGAGGGCAACTAGCGGACTACGAGCAGTACTTC. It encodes CASSRGQLADYEQYF.